This T cell receptor beta chain came from a study of molecular identifiers for immune sequencing clone quantification. Naive CD8 T cells were FACS-sorted by CD8+CD4-CCR7+CD45RA+ markers. Each CDR3 protein gets one entry after TCRdb re-called the PCR reads with MiXCR. Of 50,000 to 65,000 distinct CDR3 sequences in the sample, 25% were seen once. V was cut by 0 bases and J by 5 bases, with 14 bases left in between. The CDR3 sequence is 16 residues long. The germline V gene has CDR1 LGHNA and CDR2 YSLEER. This clonotype has more than one count but fewer than ten. The material sequenced was naive CD8+ T cells from blood, with Jurkat cell RNA spiked in. Documented subset: FACS-sorted CD8+CD4-CCR7+CD45RA+ naive T cells. The clonotype originates from a human donor in good health. Some libraries in this study had Jurkat cell RNA spiked in. The rearrangement links TRBV4-3 to TRBJ2-1; D perhaps matches TRBD2 (5 bases). The CDR3 here is CASSQDRGNPHNEQFF. CDR3 DNA sequence: TGCGCCAGCAGCCAAGATCGAGGGAACCCCCACAATGAGCAGTTCTTC.